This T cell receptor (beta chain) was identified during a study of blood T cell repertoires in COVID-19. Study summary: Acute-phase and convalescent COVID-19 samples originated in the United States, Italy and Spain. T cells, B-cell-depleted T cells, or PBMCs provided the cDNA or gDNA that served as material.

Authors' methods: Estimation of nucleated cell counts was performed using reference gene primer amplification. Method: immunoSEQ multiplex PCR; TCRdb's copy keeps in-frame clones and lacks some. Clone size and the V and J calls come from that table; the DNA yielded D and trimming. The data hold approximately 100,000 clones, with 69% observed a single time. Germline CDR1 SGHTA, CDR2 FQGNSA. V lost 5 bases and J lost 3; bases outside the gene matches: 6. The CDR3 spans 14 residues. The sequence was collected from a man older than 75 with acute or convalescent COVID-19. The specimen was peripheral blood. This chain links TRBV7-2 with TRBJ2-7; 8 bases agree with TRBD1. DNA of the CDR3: TGTGCCAGCAGCGACAGGGGTCGCCACTACGAGCAGTACTTC. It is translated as CASSDRGRHYEQYF.